The present T cell receptor (beta chain) was sequenced within a study of human T cells and chemical hapten exposure. At least ten counts were recorded for this clonotype. One entry per CDR3 protein results from TCRdb running MiXCR on the RACE reads. The sample holds roughly 120,000 distinct CDR3 sequences; around an eighth are singletons and the top ten take around 1.4%. Germline assignment: CDR1 MNHEY and CDR2 SMNVEV (reference sequence). The CDR3 runs to 15 residues. Trimming shortened V by 5 bases and J by 2 bases, and 13 bases separated the two germline ends. The time point here: patch test 1, 2 weeks after DPC sensitization. Documented treatment: therapeutic diphenylcyclopropenone sensitization with weekly scalp DPC.

The input for sequencing was whole blood, taken in connection with sensitization to the hapten diphenylcyclopropenone (DPC). The rearrangement links TRBV27 to TRBJ1-5, with TRBD1 as a possible D gene (6 bases). The TCR sequence derives from a woman aged 50 to 60 with alopecia areata. Some clones in this sample may be carry-over from other donors' samples. CDR3 protein: CASSRGAVGNQPQHF. CDR3 sequence (DNA): TGTGCCAGCAGTAGGGGGGCGGTCGGCAATCAGCCCCAGCATTTT.